The clone carrying this T cell receptor (beta chain) was counted between two and nine times. No antigen is known for it. TCRdb itself ran the RACE reads through MiXCR, one entry per CDR3 protein. The top ten hold approximately 10% of the sample, which has some 97,000 distinct CDR3 sequences, about 28% seen once. This entry comes from a study of human T cells and chemical hapten exposure. Across the study: Upper-back patches of 0.01% DPC were read at 6 days.

Whole-study findings and limits: Alopecia in the donors means their immune response may deviate from healthy people's.

This CDR3 spans 14 amino acids. Germline V CDR1 and CDR2: SGDLS, YYNGEE. V lost 0 bases, J lost 6 bases, and 13 bases lay in between. The time point denotes: patch test 3, about 24 weeks after DPC sensitization. This sample's treatment: therapeutic diphenylcyclopropenone sensitization with weekly scalp DPC. This clonotype was sampled from a man aged 40-50 years with alopecia areata. Some clones in this sample may be carry-over from other donors' samples. Sequencing used whole blood, obtained in connection with sensitization to the hapten diphenylcyclopropenone (DPC). V usage is TRBV9 and J usage is TRBJ2-7; D is ambiguous. DNA of the CDR3: TGTGCCAGCAGCGTAGGCAGGAACCCTCGCGAGCAGTACTTC. This encodes CASSVGRNPREQYF.